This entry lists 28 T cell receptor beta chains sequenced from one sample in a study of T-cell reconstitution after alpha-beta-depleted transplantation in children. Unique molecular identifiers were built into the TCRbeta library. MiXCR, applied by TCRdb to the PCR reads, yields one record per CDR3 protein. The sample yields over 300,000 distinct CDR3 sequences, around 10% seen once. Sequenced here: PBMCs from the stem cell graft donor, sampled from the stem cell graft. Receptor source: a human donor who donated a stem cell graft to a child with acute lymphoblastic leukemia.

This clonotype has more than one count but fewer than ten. The CDR3 nucleotides are TGTGCCTGGAGAGACAGGGCACGATCCTACGAGCAGTACTTC. Protein: CAWRDRARSYEQYF. The chain uses TRBV30 and TRBJ2-7; 7 bases map to TRBD1. V lost 3 bases, J lost 1 base, and 6 bases stayed unmatched. This CDR3 contains 14 residues. Germline CDR1 reads GTSNPN; CDR2 reads SVGIG (reference sequence). Complete variable domain (other parts from reference TRBV30 and TRBJ2-7): SQTIHQWPATLVQPVGSPLSLECTVEGTSNPNLYWYRQAAGRGLQLLFYSVGIGQISSEVPQNLSASRPQDRQFILSSKKLLLSDSGFYLCAWRDRARSYEQYFGPGTRLTVT.

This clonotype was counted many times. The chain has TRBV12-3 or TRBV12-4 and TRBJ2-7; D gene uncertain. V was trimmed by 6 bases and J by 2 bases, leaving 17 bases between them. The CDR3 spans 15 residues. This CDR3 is CASSPLAGSPYEQYF. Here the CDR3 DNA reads TGTGCCAGCAGCCCCCTCGCCGGGTCCCCCTACGAGCAGTACTTC.

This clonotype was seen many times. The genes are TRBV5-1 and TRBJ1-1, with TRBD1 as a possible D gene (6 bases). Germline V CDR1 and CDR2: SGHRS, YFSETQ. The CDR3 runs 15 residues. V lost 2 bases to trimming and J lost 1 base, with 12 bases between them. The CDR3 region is CASSFRDNTNTEAFF. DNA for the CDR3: TGCGCCAGCAGCTTCCGGGACAACACGAACACTGAAGCTTTCTTT.

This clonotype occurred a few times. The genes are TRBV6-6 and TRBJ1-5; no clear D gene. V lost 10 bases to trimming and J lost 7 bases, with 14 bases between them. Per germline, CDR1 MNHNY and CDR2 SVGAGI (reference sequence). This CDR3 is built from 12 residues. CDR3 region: CATLGPKQPQHF. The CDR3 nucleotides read TGTGCCACCCTCGGACCGAAGCAGCCCCAGCATTTT.

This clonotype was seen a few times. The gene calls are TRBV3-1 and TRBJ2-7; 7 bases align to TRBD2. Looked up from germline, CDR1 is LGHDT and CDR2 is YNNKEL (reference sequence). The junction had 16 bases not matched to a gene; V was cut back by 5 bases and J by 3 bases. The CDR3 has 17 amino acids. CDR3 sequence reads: CASSTSAIGGINYEQYF. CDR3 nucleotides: TGTGCCAGCAGCACTAGCGCCATAGGAGGGATCAACTACGAGCAGTACTTC.

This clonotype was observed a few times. The CDR3 region has the DNA TGCGCCAGCAGCTTGGAGGGGTTCAAGGTCTATGGCTACACCTTC. Translating it yields CASSLEGFKVYGYTF. This chain links TRBV5-1 with TRBJ1-2, with D maybe TRBD1 (5 bases). Germline lookup yields CDR1 SGHRS and CDR2 YFSETQ. The V end was cut by 0 bases, the J end by 4 bases, with 13 bases between. The CDR3 covers 15 residues.

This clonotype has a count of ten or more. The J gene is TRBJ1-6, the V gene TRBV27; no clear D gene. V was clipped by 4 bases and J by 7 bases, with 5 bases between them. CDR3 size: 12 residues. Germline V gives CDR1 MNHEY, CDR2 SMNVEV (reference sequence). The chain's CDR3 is CASSWANSPLHF. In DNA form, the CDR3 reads TGTGCCAGCAGTTGGGCGAATTCACCCCTCCACTTT.

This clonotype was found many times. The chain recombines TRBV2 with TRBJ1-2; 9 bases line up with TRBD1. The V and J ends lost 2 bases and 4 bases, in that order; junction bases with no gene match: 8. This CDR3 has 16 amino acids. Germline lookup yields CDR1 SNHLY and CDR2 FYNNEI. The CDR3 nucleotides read TGTGCCAGCAGTGAATTACTGGACAGGGGTAGCTATGGCTACACCTTC. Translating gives CASSELLDRGSYGYTF.

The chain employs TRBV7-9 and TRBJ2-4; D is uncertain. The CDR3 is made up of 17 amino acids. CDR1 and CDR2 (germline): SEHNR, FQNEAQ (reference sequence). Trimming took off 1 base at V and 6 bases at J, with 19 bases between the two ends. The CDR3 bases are TGTGCCAGCAGCTTAGGTGGCCCCGCACTCTACAGAAACATTCAGTACTTC. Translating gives CASSLGGPALYRNIQYF.

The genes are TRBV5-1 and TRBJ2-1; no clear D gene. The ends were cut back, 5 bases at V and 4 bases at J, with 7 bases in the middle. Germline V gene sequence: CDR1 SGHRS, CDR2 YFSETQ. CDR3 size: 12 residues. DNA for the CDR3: TGCGCCAGCAGTCGCAGGTACAATGAGCAGTTCTTC. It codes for CASSRRYNEQFF.

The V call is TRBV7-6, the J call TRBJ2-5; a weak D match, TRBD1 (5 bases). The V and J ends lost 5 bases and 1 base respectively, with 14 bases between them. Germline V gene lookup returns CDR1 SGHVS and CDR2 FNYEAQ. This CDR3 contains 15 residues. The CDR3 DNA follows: TGTGCCAGCAGCACCTCCAGGGTCCGCCAAGAGACCCAGTACTTC. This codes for CASSTSRVRQETQYF. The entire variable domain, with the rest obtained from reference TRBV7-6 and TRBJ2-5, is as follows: GAGVSQSPRYKVTKRGQDVALRCDPISGHVSLYWYRQALGQGPEFLTYFNYEAQQDKSGLPNDRFSAERPEGSISTLTIQRTEQRDSAMYRCASSTSRVRQETQYFGPGTRLLVL.

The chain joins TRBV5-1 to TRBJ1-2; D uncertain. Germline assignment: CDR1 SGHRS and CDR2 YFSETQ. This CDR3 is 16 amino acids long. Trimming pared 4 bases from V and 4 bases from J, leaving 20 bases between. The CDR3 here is CASSRISPGKGYGYTF. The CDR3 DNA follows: TGCGCCAGCAGCCGGATCTCCCCGGGGAAGGGCTATGGCTACACCTTC.

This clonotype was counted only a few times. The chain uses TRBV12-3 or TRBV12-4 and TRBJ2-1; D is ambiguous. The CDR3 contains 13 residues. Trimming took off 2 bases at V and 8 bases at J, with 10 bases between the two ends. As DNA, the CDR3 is TGTGCCAGCAGTTTATGGGGTCTGGATGAGCAGTTCTTC. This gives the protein CASSLWGLDEQFF.

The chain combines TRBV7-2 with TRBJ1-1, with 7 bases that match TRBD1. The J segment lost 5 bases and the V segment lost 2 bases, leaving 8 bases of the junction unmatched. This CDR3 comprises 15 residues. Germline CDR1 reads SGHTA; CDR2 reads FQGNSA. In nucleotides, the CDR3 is TGTGCCAGCAGCTTACCGGCAGGGGGATTGACTGAAGCTTTCTTT. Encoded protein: CASSLPAGGLTEAFF.

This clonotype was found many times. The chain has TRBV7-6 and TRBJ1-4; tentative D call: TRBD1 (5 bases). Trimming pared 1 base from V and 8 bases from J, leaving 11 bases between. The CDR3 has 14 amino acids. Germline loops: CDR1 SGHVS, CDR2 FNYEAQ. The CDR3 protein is CASSLGGEREKLFF. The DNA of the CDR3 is TGTGCCAGCAGCTTAGGGGGGGAGCGGGAAAAACTGTTTTTT.

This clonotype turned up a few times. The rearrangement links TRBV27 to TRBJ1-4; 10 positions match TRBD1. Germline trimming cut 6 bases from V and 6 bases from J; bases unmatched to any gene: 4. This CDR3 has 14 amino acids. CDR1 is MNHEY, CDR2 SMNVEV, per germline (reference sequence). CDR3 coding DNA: TGTGCCAGCAGACCGGGACAGGGGTATGAAAAACTGTTTTTT. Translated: CASRPGQGYEKLFF.

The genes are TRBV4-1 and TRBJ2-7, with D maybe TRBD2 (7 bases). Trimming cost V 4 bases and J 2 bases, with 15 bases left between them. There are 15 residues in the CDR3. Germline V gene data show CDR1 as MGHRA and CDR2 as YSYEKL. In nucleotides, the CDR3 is TGCGCCAGCAGCCGAGGTAGGGGGGGACCCTACGAGCAGTACTTC. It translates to CASSRGRGGPYEQYF.

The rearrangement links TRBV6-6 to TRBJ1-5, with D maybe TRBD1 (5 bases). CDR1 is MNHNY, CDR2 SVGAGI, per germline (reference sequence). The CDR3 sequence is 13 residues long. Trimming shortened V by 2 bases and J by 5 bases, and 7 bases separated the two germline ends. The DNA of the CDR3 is TGTGCCAGCAGTTACGCGACAGATCAGCCCCAGCATTTT. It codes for CASSYATDQPQHF.

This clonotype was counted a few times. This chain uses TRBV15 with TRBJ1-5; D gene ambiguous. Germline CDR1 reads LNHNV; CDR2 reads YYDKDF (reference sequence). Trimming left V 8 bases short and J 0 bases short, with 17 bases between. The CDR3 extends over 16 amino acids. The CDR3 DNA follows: TGTGCCACCCCGAGGCGATCCCTTTATAGCAATCAGCCCCAGCATTTT. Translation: CATPRRSLYSNQPQHF.

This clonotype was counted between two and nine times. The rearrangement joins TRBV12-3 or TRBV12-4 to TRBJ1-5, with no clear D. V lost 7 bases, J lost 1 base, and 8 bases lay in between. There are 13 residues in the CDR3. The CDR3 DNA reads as TGTGCCAGCACGTGGCACAGCAATCAGCCCCAGCATTTT. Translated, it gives CASTWHSNQPQHF.

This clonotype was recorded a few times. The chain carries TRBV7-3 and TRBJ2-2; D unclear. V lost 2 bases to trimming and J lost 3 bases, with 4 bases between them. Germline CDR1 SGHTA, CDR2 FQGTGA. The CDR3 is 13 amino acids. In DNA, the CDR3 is TGTGCCAGCAGCTTATTTGACACCGGGGAGCTGTTTTTT. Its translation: CASSLFDTGELFF.

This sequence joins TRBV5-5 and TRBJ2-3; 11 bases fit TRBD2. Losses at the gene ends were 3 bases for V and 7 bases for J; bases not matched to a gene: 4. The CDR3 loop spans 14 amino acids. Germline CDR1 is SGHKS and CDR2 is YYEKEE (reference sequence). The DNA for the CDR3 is TGTGCCAGCAGCTCTAGCGGGAGGATGAATACGCAGTATTTT. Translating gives CASSSSGRMNTQYF.

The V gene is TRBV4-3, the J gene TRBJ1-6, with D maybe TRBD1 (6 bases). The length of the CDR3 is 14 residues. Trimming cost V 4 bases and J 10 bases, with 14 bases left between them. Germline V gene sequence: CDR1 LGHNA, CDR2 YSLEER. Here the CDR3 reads CASSPTGSFSPLHF. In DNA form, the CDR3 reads TGCGCCAGCAGCCCGACAGGCTCTTTCTCACCCCTCCACTTT.

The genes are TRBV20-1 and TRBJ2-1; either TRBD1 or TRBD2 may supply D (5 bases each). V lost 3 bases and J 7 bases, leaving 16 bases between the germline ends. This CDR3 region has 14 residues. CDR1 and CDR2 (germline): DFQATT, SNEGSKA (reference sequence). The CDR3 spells CSASDYERGNEQFF. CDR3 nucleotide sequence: TGCAGTGCTAGCGACTACGAGAGGGGTAATGAGCAGTTCTTC.

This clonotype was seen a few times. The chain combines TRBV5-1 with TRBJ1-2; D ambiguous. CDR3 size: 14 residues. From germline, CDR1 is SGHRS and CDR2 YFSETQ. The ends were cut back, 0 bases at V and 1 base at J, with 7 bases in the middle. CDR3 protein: CASSLVGSNYGYTF. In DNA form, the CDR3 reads TGCGCCAGCAGCTTGGTGGGGAGTAACTATGGCTACACCTTC. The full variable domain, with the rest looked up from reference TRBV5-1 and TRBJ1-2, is KAGVTQTPRYLIKTRGQQVTLSCSPISGHRSVSWYQQTPGQGLQFLFEYFSETQRNKGNFPGRFSGRQFSNSRSEMNVSTLELGDSALYLCASSLVGSNYGYTFGSGTRLTVV.

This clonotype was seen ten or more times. CDR3 nucleotides: TGTGCCAGCAGCCCATACGGGACTAGAAACAATGAGCAGTTCTTC. Encoded protein: CASSPYGTRNNEQFF. The chain couples TRBV7-3 to TRBJ2-1, with 8 bases matching TRBD2. The CDR3 sequence is 15 residues long. Germline V gene data show CDR1 as SGHTA and CDR2 as FQGTGA. J lost 5 bases, V lost 5 bases, and 8 bases had no gene match.

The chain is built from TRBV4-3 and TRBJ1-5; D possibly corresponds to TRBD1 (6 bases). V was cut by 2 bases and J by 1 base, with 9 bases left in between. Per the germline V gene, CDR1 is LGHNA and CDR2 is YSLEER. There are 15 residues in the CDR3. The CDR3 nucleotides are TGCGCCAGCAGCCAAACCACAGGGAGCAATCAGCCCCAGCATTTT. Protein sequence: CASSQTTGSNQPQHF.

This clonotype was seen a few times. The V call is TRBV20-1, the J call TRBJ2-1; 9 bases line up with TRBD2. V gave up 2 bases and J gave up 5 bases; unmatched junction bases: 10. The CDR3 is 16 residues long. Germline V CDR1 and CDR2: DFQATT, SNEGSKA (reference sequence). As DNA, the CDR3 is TGCAGTGCTAGAAGTGTGCGACTAGCGGAACACAATGAGCAGTTCTTC. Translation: CSARSVRLAEHNEQFF.